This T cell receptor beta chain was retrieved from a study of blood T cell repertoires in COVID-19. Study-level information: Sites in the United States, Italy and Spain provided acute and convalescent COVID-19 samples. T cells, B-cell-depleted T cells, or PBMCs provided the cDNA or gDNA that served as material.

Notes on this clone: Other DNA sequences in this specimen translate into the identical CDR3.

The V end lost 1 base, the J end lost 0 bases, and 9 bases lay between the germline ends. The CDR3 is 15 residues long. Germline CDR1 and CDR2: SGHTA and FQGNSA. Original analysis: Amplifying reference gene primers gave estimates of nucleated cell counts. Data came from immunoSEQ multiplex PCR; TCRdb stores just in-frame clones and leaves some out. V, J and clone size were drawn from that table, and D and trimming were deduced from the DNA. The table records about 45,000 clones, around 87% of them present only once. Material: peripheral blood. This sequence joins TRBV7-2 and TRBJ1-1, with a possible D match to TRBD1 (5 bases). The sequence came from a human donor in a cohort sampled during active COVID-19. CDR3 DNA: TGTGCCAGCAGCTTAGGTGACAGAGTGAACACTGAAGCTTTCTTT. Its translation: CASSLGDRVNTEAFF.